These 24 T cell receptor beta chains were all obtained from the same sample, sequenced in a study of shared clonotypes between healthy human individuals. Measured with immunoSEQ multiplex PCR; TCRdb has only the in-frame clones, and not every one. Altogether 950,000 to 1,300,000 clones are present, roughly 75% being singletons, with the ten largest covering approximately 1.5%. The material sequenced was memory CD4+ T cells sorted from blood. Subset indicated: CD45RA-negative fraction. Every receptor here comes from a young man in good health.

This chain connects TRBV6-5 to TRBJ2-3; 8 nucleotides align to TRBD2. The J segment lost 4 bases and the V segment lost 5 bases, leaving 8 bases of the junction unmatched. Germline V gene data show CDR1 as MNHEY and CDR2 as SVGAGI. This CDR3 comprises 15 residues. This CDR3 is CASSREAGAADTQYF. Written as DNA, the CDR3 is TGTGCCAGCAGTCGCGAAGCGGGAGCTGCAGATACGCAGTATTTT.

This clone was observed a handful of times. This chain joins TRBV5-4 and TRBJ1-2; D possibly corresponds to TRBD1 (6 bases). CDR1 is SGHNT, CDR2 YYREEE, per germline (reference sequence). Trimming left V 4 bases short and J 1 base short, with 8 bases between. The CDR3 is 13 amino acids. The DNA of the CDR3 is TGTGCCAGCAGCCAGGACAGTAACTATGGCTACACCTTC. As protein: CASSQDSNYGYTF.

The V gene is TRBV7-2, the J gene TRBJ2-7; the D is unclear. The germline V gene encodes CDR1 SGHTA and CDR2 FQGNSA. The CDR3 contains 16 residues. Trimming left V 1 base short and J 4 bases short, with 17 bases between. The CDR3 DNA follows: TGTGCCAGCAGCTTAGGACCGCCGAAGGGCAGGTACGAGCAGTACTTC. Its protein product is CASSLGPPKGRYEQYF.

This rearrangement joins TRBV15 to TRBJ1-2; a possible D gene is TRBD1 (5 bases). This CDR3 contains 16 residues. Between the trimmed V and J ends, which lost 1 base and 0 bases, there was a span of 12 bases. CDR1 is LNHNV, CDR2 YYDKDF, per germline (reference sequence). CDR3 in DNA: TGTGCCACCAGCAGAGGTCAGGGACCTTCTAACTATGGCTACACCTTC. Its translation: CATSRGQGPSNYGYTF.

With regard to this clone: Distinct nucleotide sequences in the sample also encode this CDR3. The rearrangement joins TRBV7-2 to TRBJ1-2; D not certain. Trimming pared 5 bases from V and 7 bases from J, leaving 8 bases between. Germline lookup yields CDR1 SGHTA and CDR2 FQGNSA. CDR3 length: 11 residues. This CDR3 is CASSPGRGYTF. CDR3 DNA sequence: TGTGCCAGCAGCCCCGGACGTGGCTACACCTTC.

As for this clone: This CDR3 is also generated by other DNA sequences in the sample. The V gene is TRBV20-1, the J gene TRBJ2-7, with D tentatively TRBD2 (6 bases). V was shortened by 5 bases and J by 4 bases, with 9 bases between the two germline ends. The germline gives CDR1 DFQATT, CDR2 SNEGSKA (reference sequence). The CDR3 has 11 amino acids. CDR3 region: CSARDLYEQYF. CDR3 DNA sequence: TGCAGTGCTCGGGACTTATACGAGCAGTACTTC.

The rearrangement links TRBV4-3 to TRBJ2-7, with 7 nucleotides matching TRBD2. Germline V gives CDR1 LGHNA, CDR2 YSLEER. The CDR3 runs 15 residues. J gave up 4 bases and V 5 bases, and 11 bases lay outside the gene matches. For the CDR3, the DNA is TGCGCCAGCAGCAACCTGGGGCGGGGGAATTACGAGCAGTACTTC. Translated: CASSNLGRGNYEQYF.

Of note for this clone: One base away lies a much larger clone, so this may be a sequencing read error. J is TRBJ2-3 and V is TRBV7-8; 8 nucleotides match TRBD2. This CDR3 spans 16 amino acids. Per germline, CDR1 SGHVS and CDR2 FQNEAQ. V gave up 4 bases and J gave up 6 bases; unmatched junction bases: 12. Here the CDR3 DNA reads TGTGCCAGCAGCTCCCGGGCTAGCGGGTCTAAGGATACGCAGTATTTT. Its protein product is CASSSRASGSKDTQYF.

This clone showed up just a few times. CDR3 bases: TGTGCCAGCAGTCCCGGGGACTCTGGGGCCAACGTCCTGACTTTC. Protein: CASSPGDSGANVLTF. V usage is TRBV6-6 and J usage is TRBJ2-6; tentative D call: TRBD2 (5 bases). With 5 bases removed from V and 0 bases from J, the gap between germline ends came to 8 bases. The CDR3 is 15 amino acids. CDR1 and CDR2 from the germline V gene are MNHNY and SVGAGI (reference sequence).

This chain joins TRBV27 and TRBJ1-6; unclear D gene. V shed 3 bases and J shed 7 bases, with 13 bases lying between them. The length of the CDR3 is 15 residues. Germline CDR1 MNHEY, CDR2 SMNVEV (reference sequence). This chain's CDR3 is CASSFEGSRNSPLHF. DNA of the CDR3: TGTGCCAGCAGTTTTGAAGGGTCTCGAAATTCACCCCTCCACTTT.

The chain carries TRBV29-1 and TRBJ1-2; no definite D call. CDR3 length equals 12 residues. CDR1 and CDR2 from the germline V gene are SQVTM and ANQGSEA. V was pared by 8 bases and J by 3 bases, with 13 bases between. As DNA, the CDR3 is TGCAGCTTGGGTGGTGGGGACTATGGCTACACCTTC. It yields the protein CSLGGGDYGYTF.

The chain employs TRBV5-1 and TRBJ2-3, with D uncertain. The CDR3 spans 14 residues. Germline V gene lookup returns CDR1 SGHRS and CDR2 YFSETQ. V lost 3 bases and J 1 base, leaving 9 bases between the germline ends. CDR3 residues: CASSSVPGTDTQYF. The CDR3 region has the DNA TGCGCCAGCAGCTCCGTTCCAGGCACAGATACGCAGTATTTT.

The chain has TRBV7-9 and TRBJ2-3, with D perhaps given as TRBD1 or TRBD2 (5 bases each). Germline CDR1 and CDR2: SEHNR and FQNEAQ (reference sequence). V was pared by 0 bases and J by 4 bases, with 11 bases between. The CDR3 contains 15 residues. The CDR3 sequence: CASSLAARGADTQYF. The CDR3 nucleotides are TGTGCCAGCAGCTTAGCCGCCAGAGGGGCAGATACGCAGTATTTT.

The J gene is TRBJ2-1, the V gene TRBV6-6, with D perhaps matching TRBD1 (6 bases). The CDR3 consists of 13 residues. V was shortened by 6 bases and J by 5 bases, with 11 bases between the two germline ends. Per the germline V gene, CDR1 is MNHNY and CDR2 is SVGAGI (reference sequence). The CDR3 sequence: CASRADSHNEQFF. CDR3 bases: TGTGCCAGCAGAGCGGACAGCCACAATGAGCAGTTCTTC.

The rearrangement uses TRBV6-5 and TRBJ2-7; TRBD1 matches 7 bases. Looked up from germline, CDR1 is MNHEY and CDR2 is SVGAGI. J gave up 3 bases and V 5 bases, and 7 bases lay outside the gene matches. The CDR3 runs 14 residues. CDR3 sequence: CASSRRQGNYEQYF. CDR3 bases: TGTGCCAGCAGTAGGAGACAGGGAAACTACGAGCAGTACTTC.

The chain combines TRBV18 with TRBJ2-5; TRBD1 aligns across 8 bases. This CDR3 has 14 amino acids. The germline gives CDR1 KGHSH, CDR2 LQKENI. Unmatched junction bases numbered 7, after V lost 5 bases and J lost 5 bases. CDR3 in DNA: TGTGCCAGCTCAACAGGACAGGGACGGGAGACCCAGTACTTC. Its translation is CASSTGQGRETQYF.

The chain couples TRBV7-2 to TRBJ2-7; 7 bases agree with TRBD2. V was pared by 1 base and J by 1 base, with 7 bases of the junction left unmatched. The germline gives CDR1 SGHTA, CDR2 FQGNSA. CDR3 length: 16 residues. Here the CDR3 reads CASSLDPAGTSYEQYF. The CDR3 bases are TGTGCCAGCAGCTTAGATCCAGCGGGGACTTCCTACGAGCAGTACTTC.

This clone was seen ten or more times. The chain carries TRBV19 and TRBJ2-7; D gene ambiguous. Germline CDR1 LNHDA, CDR2 SQIVND (reference sequence). CDR3 length equals 13 residues. V shed 5 bases and J shed 3 bases, with 11 bases lying between them. The CDR3 reads CASSPRPSYEQYF. The CDR3 coding sequence is TGTGCCAGTAGTCCACGCCCGAGCTACGAGCAGTACTTC.

This clone has only one observation. The CDR3 coding sequence is TGTGCCAGCAGTCCCCGGGCAGGAACCTATGGCTACACCTTC. Residues: CASSPRAGTYGYTF. This sequence joins TRBV6-5 and TRBJ1-2; D gene ambiguous. The CDR3 length is 14 residues. Trimming pared 5 bases from V and 4 bases from J, leaving 14 bases between. CDR1 is MNHEY and CDR2 is SVGAGI in the germline V gene.

Details on this clone: Germline and junction disagree at one end, which may indicate a read error. The genes are TRBV7-9 and TRBJ2-7; D not resolved. Germline V gene data show CDR1 as SEHNR and CDR2 as FQNEAQ (reference sequence). This CDR3 has 11 residues. The CDR3 coding sequence is TGTGCCAGCAGCAATATCTACGGGCAGTACTTC. Protein: CASSNIYGQYF.

The chain employs TRBV4-3 and TRBJ2-5; 7 positions agree with TRBD2. The V gene end was trimmed by 4 bases and the J gene end by 5 bases; junction bases not matched to a gene: 13. The CDR3 extends over 16 amino acids. In germline, CDR1 is LGHNA, CDR2 YSLEER. CDR3: CASSLGASGGRETQYF. The CDR3 nucleotides are TGCGCCAGCAGCCTGGGCGCTAGCGGAGGGAGGGAGACCCAGTACTTC.

The chain is built from TRBV15 and TRBJ1-2; D gene ambiguous. The germline gives CDR1 LNHNV, CDR2 YYDKDF (reference sequence). The V end lost 2 bases, the J end lost 1 base, and 20 bases lay between the germline ends. The CDR3 spans 18 residues. This CDR3 is CATSRRSPEGGINYGYTF. In nucleotides, the CDR3 is TGTGCCACCAGCAGAAGATCCCCGGAGGGAGGAATTAACTATGGCTACACCTTC.

J is TRBJ1-4 and V is TRBV19; D not certain. With 0 bases removed from V and 14 bases from J, the gap between germline ends came to 10 bases. CDR1 is LNHDA and CDR2 is SQIVND in the germline V gene (reference sequence). This CDR3 comprises 12 residues. CDR3 amino acids: CASSIERHILFF. The CDR3 coding sequence is TGTGCCAGTAGTATAGAACGGCATATTCTGTTTTTT.

The V call is TRBV10-3, the J call TRBJ2-1; weak D call: TRBD2 (5 bases). CDR3 length equals 15 residues. The V gene's germline CDR1 is ENHRY and CDR2 SYGVKD. The V gene lost 2 bases and the J gene lost 0 bases, with 8 bases spanning the gap. This CDR3 reads CAISEDYSSYNEQFF. CDR3 coding DNA: TGTGCCATCAGTGAGGACTATAGCTCCTACAATGAGCAGTTCTTC.